Shown below are 26 T cell receptor beta chains from a single sample sequenced in a study of blood T cell repertoires in COVID-19 (dated by TCRdb to the early 2020s). Libraries came from the immunoSEQ multiplex PCR assay. Imported from immuneACCESS, the table was reduced by TCRdb to in-frame sequences with V and J called. These copies leave out some clones; in studies compared against another copy, an unresolved V gene accounts for under half, and the cause of the remainder is not known. In this sample the table shows approximately 250,000 clones, over 80% of which occur a single time. Of the sample, roughly 4.5% is held by the ten largest clones. Input material: peripheral blood. All receptors derive from a man aged 60 to 75 who had recovered from COVID-19.

The V gene is TRBV19, the J gene TRBJ1-4; 7 nucleotides align to TRBD1. Germline CDR1 reads LNHDA; CDR2 reads SQIVND (reference sequence). This CDR3 region has 16 residues. The J segment lost 8 bases and the V segment lost 6 bases, leaving 15 bases of the junction unmatched. CDR3 amino acids: CASRDRGPKVREKLFF. The CDR3 DNA sequence: TGTGCCAGTAGGGATAGGGGGCCCAAGGTTCGGGAAAAACTGTTTTTT.

The V and J genes are TRBV7-2 and TRBJ2-4; D is perhaps TRBD1 (7 bases). CDR1 is SGHTA, CDR2 FQGNSA, per germline. This CDR3 comprises 13 residues. Trimming removed 1 base from V and 9 bases from J, with 10 bases in between. Here the CDR3 DNA reads TGTGCCAGCAGCTTAGTCCAGGGGGGCATTCAGTACTTC. Translation gives CASSLVQGGIQYF.

V is TRBV11-2 and J is TRBJ2-7; 7 bases line up with TRBD1. Germline CDR1 is SGHAT and CDR2 is FQNNGV. The CDR3 runs 16 residues. Unmatched junction bases numbered 13, after V lost 5 bases and J lost 3 bases. DNA for the CDR3: TGTGCCAGCAGCGGAATACAGGGGCGCGCCTTCTACGAGCAGTACTTC. Its protein is CASSGIQGRAFYEQYF. Looking up the rest from reference TRBV11-2 and TRBJ2-7 gives the full variable domain: EAGVAQSPRYKIIEKRQSVAFWCNPISGHATLYWYQQILGQGPKLLIQFQNNGVVDDSQLPKDRFSAERLKGVDSTLKIQPAKLEDSAVYLCASSGIQGRAFYEQYFGPGTRLTVT.

The rearrangement uses TRBV27 and TRBJ2-6; 10 bases are a match to TRBD2. The CDR3 spans 20 residues. V trimming: 2 bases; J trimming: 0 bases; junction bases outside the gene matches: 10. CDR1 is MNHEY, CDR2 SMNVEV, per germline (reference sequence). DNA for the CDR3: TGTGCCAGCAGTTTAAGCCCCCGGACTAGCGGACACTCTGGGGCCAACGTCCTGACTTTC. Its protein product is CASSLSPRTSGHSGANVLTF.

J is TRBJ2-7 and V is TRBV11-2; TRBD2 matches 7 bases. Germline V lookup: CDR1 SGHAT, CDR2 FQNNGV. The CDR3 consists of 14 residues. V was clipped by 3 bases and J by 3 bases; unmatched bases: 5. DNA of the CDR3: TGTGCCAGCAGCTTGGACGGGGGGATCTACGAGCAGTACTTC. Encoded protein: CASSLDGGIYEQYF.

The chain links TRBV7-2 to TRBJ2-1; 11 bases are shared with TRBD2. V shed 0 bases and J 6 bases; nucleotides not matched to a gene: 10. The CDR3 is made up of 18 amino acids. The germline V gene has CDR1 SGHTA and CDR2 FQGNSA. The CDR3 protein is CASSLAVLAGVGGNEQFF. For the CDR3, the DNA is TGTGCCAGCAGCTTAGCCGTACTAGCGGGAGTTGGGGGCAATGAGCAGTTCTTC.

This clone was seen more than once but under ten times. V usage is TRBV30 and J usage is TRBJ2-2, with D perhaps matching TRBD2 (6 bases). V lost 2 bases, J lost 2 bases, and 12 bases lay in between. The germline gives CDR1 GTSNPN, CDR2 SVGIG (reference sequence). The CDR3 has 15 residues. This chain's CDR3 is CAWSLGTPNTGELFF. DNA for the CDR3: TGTGCCTGGAGTCTGGGGACTCCCAACACCGGGGAGCTGTTTTTT.

V is TRBV6-5 and J is TRBJ2-2; D is uncertain. There are 13 residues in the CDR3. Germline CDR1 MNHEY, CDR2 SVGAGI. Trimming cost V 8 bases and J 1 base, with 8 bases left between them. The CDR3 DNA is TGTGCCAGCGGCCAGGAGAACACCGGGGAGCTGTTTTTT. The encoded protein is CASGQENTGELFF.

This sequence joins TRBV2 and TRBJ2-7; TRBD2 matches 7 bases. The V gene's germline CDR1 is SNHLY and CDR2 FYNNEI. V shed 4 bases, J shed 3 bases, and the junction held 9 bases outside the gene matches. The CDR3 spans 15 residues. CDR3 DNA sequence: TGTGCCAGCAGTGTGGCTAGCGGAGAAGGCTACGAGCAGTACTTC. It translates to CASSVASGEGYEQYF.

Points on this clone: The same CDR3 arises from other DNA sequences in this sample as well. The rearrangement links TRBV6-1 to TRBJ1-3; D gene ambiguous. Germline V gives CDR1 MNHNS, CDR2 SASEGT. Trimming removed 0 bases from V and 4 bases from J, with 4 bases in between. The CDR3 is made up of 13 amino acids. The CDR3 bases are TGTGCCAGCAGTGAAGCCAGGGGAAACACCATATATTTT. Translating it yields CASSEARGNTIYF.

This chain joins TRBV28 and TRBJ1-2; D may be TRBD1 (5 bases). Germline CDR1 is MDHEN and CDR2 is SYDVKM. Trimming left V 4 bases short and J 7 bases short, with 16 bases between. The CDR3 is 14 residues long. CDR3 amino acids: CASSSAGGDFGYTF. The CDR3, as DNA: TGTGCCAGCAGTTCCGCCGGGGGGGACTTTGGCTACACCTTC.

The rearrangement joins TRBV28 to TRBJ1-5, with 7 bases identical to TRBD1. V was clipped by 8 bases and J by 4 bases; unmatched bases: 8. CDR1 and CDR2 (germline): MDHEN, SYDVKM. This CDR3 has 14 amino acids. The CDR3 DNA reads as TGTGCCAGCGCAAAAGGGACAGTTAATCAGCCCCAGCATTTT. It translates to CASAKGTVNQPQHF.

With respect to this clone: The same CDR3 is also encoded by other DNA sequences in this sample. This chain links TRBV18 with TRBJ1-4, with D possibly matching TRBD1 (6 bases). The CDR3 runs 14 residues. The V end was cut by 2 bases, the J end by 5 bases, with 9 bases between. CDR1 and CDR2 from the germline V gene are KGHSH and LQKENI. The DNA for the CDR3 is TGTGCCAGCTCACCAGGACAGCTGAATGAAAAACTGTTTTTT. The encoded protein is CASSPGQLNEKLFF.

This chain connects TRBV20-1 to TRBJ2-3; 10 bases are a match to TRBD2. J was trimmed by 1 base and V by 4 bases; bases with no gene match: 5. CDR1 DFQATT and CDR2 SNEGSKA come from the germline V gene (reference sequence). There are 15 residues in the CDR3. The CDR3 DNA reads TGCAGTGCTACTGAGCTAGCGGGGGGCACAGATACGCAGTATTTT. Translating it yields CSATELAGGTDTQYF.

This clone was counted a few times. The chain employs TRBV5-1 and TRBJ2-6; D possibly corresponds to TRBD2 (6 bases). The CDR3 contains 18 residues. Trimming removed 0 bases from V and 0 bases from J, with 13 bases in between. Germline CDR1 and CDR2: SGHRS and YFSETQ. The CDR3 coding sequence is TGCGCCAGCAGCTTGGCGGGGGTCCTTCCCTCTGGGGCCAACGTCCTGACTTTC. Its protein product is CASSLAGVLPSGANVLTF.

The rearrangement links TRBV19 to TRBJ2-2; 7 positions agree with TRBD1. This CDR3 has 14 residues. V lost 8 bases, J lost 0 bases, and 3 bases stayed unmatched. CDR1 is LNHDA and CDR2 is SQIVND in the germline V gene (reference sequence). The CDR3 protein is CASHRGPNTGELFF. For the CDR3, the DNA is TGTGCCAGTCACAGGGGCCCGAACACCGGGGAGCTGTTTTTT.

This chain uses TRBV10-2 with TRBJ1-2; tentative D call: TRBD1 (5 bases). Trimming shortened V by 7 bases and J by 3 bases, and 9 bases separated the two germline ends. Germline assignment: CDR1 WSHSY and CDR2 SAAADI. CDR3 length: 12 amino acids. CDR3 residues: CASNTGDYGYTF. CDR3 nucleotide sequence: TGCGCCAGCAACACGGGGGACTATGGCTACACCTTC.

The chain carries TRBV5-1 and TRBJ2-1, with D possibly being TRBD1 (6 bases). Trimming shortened V by 3 bases and J by 4 bases, and 14 bases separated the two germline ends. CDR3 length: 15 residues. Per the germline V gene, CDR1 is SGHRS and CDR2 is YFSETQ. CDR3 DNA sequence: TGCGCCAGCAGCTACGGCAGGGGTGGTTACAATGAGCAGTTCTTC. Amino acids: CASSYGRGGYNEQFF.

This chain links TRBV20-1 with TRBJ1-1; tentatively, D is TRBD1 (5 bases). Germline CDR1 DFQATT, CDR2 SNEGSKA (reference sequence). Between the trimmed V and J ends, which lost 6 bases and 7 bases, there was a span of 12 bases. This CDR3 region has 11 residues. DNA of the CDR3: TGCAGTGCGCTAGGACAAAGTGAAGCTTTCTTT. As protein: CSALGQSEAFF.

The count of this clone is one. The chain has TRBV4-1 and TRBJ2-5; perhaps TRBD2 as D (6 bases). CDR1 and CDR2 from the germline V gene are MGHRA and YSYEKL. V lost 4 bases and J lost 5, with 20 bases in between. The CDR3 extends over 16 amino acids. The CDR3 is CASSLGEMGGEETQYF. The CDR3 DNA is TGCGCCAGCAGCCTAGGGGAGATGGGCGGGGAGGAGACCCAGTACTTC.

The V gene is TRBV5-1, the J gene TRBJ1-1; D unclear. Germline V gene data show CDR1 as SGHRS and CDR2 as YFSETQ. The CDR3 loop spans 14 amino acids. Trimming pared 1 base from V and 5 bases from J, leaving 12 bases between. CDR3 region: CASSLFSGMTEAFF. DNA of the CDR3: TGCGCCAGCAGCTTGTTTTCGGGTATGACTGAAGCTTTCTTT. The whole variable domain, filled in from reference TRBV5-1 and TRBJ1-1, reads KAGVTQTPRYLIKTRGQQVTLSCSPISGHRSVSWYQQTPGQGLQFLFEYFSETQRNKGNFPGRFSGRQFSNSRSEMNVSTLELGDSALYLCASSLFSGMTEAFFGQGTRLTVV.

The CDR3 reads CASSVEGQGARETQYF. The CDR3 nucleotides are TGTGCCAGCAGCGTCGAGGGACAGGGGGCTCGGGAGACCCAGTACTTC. The gene calls are TRBV9 and TRBJ2-5; TRBD1 matches 12 bases. The CDR3 extends over 16 amino acids. The germline V gene has CDR1 SGDLS and CDR2 YYNGEE. The V and J ends lost 2 bases and 5 bases, in that order; junction bases with no gene match: 7.

This sequence joins TRBV5-4 and TRBJ1-3, with D perhaps TRBD1 (5 bases). Per the germline V gene, CDR1 is SGHNT and CDR2 is YYREEE (reference sequence). Trimming cost V 3 bases and J 1 base, with 8 bases left between them. CDR3 length: 14 residues. For the CDR3, the DNA is TGTGCCAGCAGCTCAAGACAGTCTGGAAACACCATATATTTT. Translation: CASSSRQSGNTIYF.

This rearrangement joins TRBV5-1 to TRBJ2-7, with 8 bases identical to TRBD2. The V gene end was trimmed by 5 bases and the J gene end by 7 bases; junction bases not matched to a gene: 11. The CDR3 extends over 14 amino acids. In germline, CDR1 is SGHRS, CDR2 YFSETQ. CDR3 DNA: TGCGCCAGCAGACCCGGGGGACTAGTTTGGGAGCAGTACTTC. Amino acids: CASRPGGLVWEQYF. The full variable domain, with the rest looked up from reference TRBV5-1 and TRBJ2-7, is KAGVTQTPRYLIKTRGQQVTLSCSPISGHRSVSWYQQTPGQGLQFLFEYFSETQRNKGNFPGRFSGRQFSNSRSEMNVSTLELGDSALYLCASRPGGLVWEQYFGPGTRLTVT.

This rearrangement joins TRBV5-6 to TRBJ2-7; D is possibly TRBD1 (6 bases). V lost 1 base and J 5 bases, leaving 16 bases between the germline ends. Germline CDR1 SGHDT, CDR2 YYEEEE. The CDR3 is 15 amino acids. The CDR3 protein is CASSLRLASGDEQYF. The CDR3 DNA sequence: TGTGCCAGCAGCTTGAGGCTAGCCTCAGGGGACGAGCAGTACTTC.

The chain employs TRBV27 and TRBJ2-3; TRBD2 matches at 10 bases. This CDR3 region has 15 residues. Germline trimming cut 3 bases from V and 3 bases from J; bases unmatched to any gene: 3. The germline CDR1 and CDR2 sequences are MNHEY and SMNVEV (reference sequence). CDR3 residues: CASSFLAGATDTQYF. The CDR3 DNA follows: TGTGCCAGCAGTTTCCTAGCGGGGGCAACAGATACGCAGTATTTT.